This T cell receptor (beta chain) was profiled in a study of STAT3 mutations in large granular lymphocyte leukemia. Study as a whole: Roughly 38% of treated T-LGLL patients showed hematologic response to immunosuppression. Findings of the study overall: In T-cell large granular lymphocyte leukemia, about half of patients showed multiple immunodominant subclonotypes.

Only in-frame clones appear in the TCRdb table, and some are missing; sequencing was by immunoSEQ multiplex PCR. The data show around 7,800 clones, with about 88% seen just once and 70% to 90% held by the top ten. Per germline, CDR1 KGHSH and CDR2 LQKENI. The CDR3 length is 14 residues. The germline V and J ends were trimmed by 3 bases and 2 bases, with 9 bases remaining between them. Note on this clone: Antigen unknown.

V and J are TRBV18 and TRBJ2-3; D gene uncertain. Sequenced: peripheral blood mononuclear cells. This clonotype was sampled from an elderly man with T-cell large granular lymphocyte leukemia. Some clones in this sample may be carry-over from other donors' samples. DNA for the CDR3: TGTGCCAGCTCACCCGAGACTTACACAGATACGCAGTATTTT. It specifies CASSPETYTDTQYF.